These T cell receptor beta chains were read from a single sample in a study of a mutant IDH1 vaccine in newly diagnosed glioma. No antigen has been assigned to these receptors. TCRdb's copy holds only in-frame clones and misses some; the assay was immunoSEQ multiplex PCR. In the table there are about 83,000 clones, roughly nine tenths of which are singletons. The sample consisted of PBMCs, taken from a glioma patient whose treatment included an IDH1 peptide vaccine. The receptors shown here come from a woman between 45 and 60 years old with glioma. CDR3s include the opening cysteine and the closing phenylalanine or tryptophan. D genes are given only for firm matches. Where a row states a size, it is once, few, many or the class of an expanded clone; other rows omit it.

CDR3nt	CDR3aa	v_gene	j_gene	d_gene	abundance
TGTGCCAGCAGCATGAACACTGAAGCTTTCTTT	CASSMNTEAFF	TRBV7-9	TRBJ1-1	-	-
TGTGGGGCAGGGGGTAACACCGGGGAGCTGTTTTTT	CGAGGNTGELFF	TRBV6-6	TRBJ2-2	TRBD1	-
TGCGCCAGCAGCTTGGCCCTGGACAGCTATAAGGATTACAGCACAGATACGCAGTATTTT	CASSLALDSYKDYSTDTQYF	TRBV5-1	TRBJ2-3	-	-
TGTGCCAGCAGTGAAGGGGTGCCAGGGTTCAGCAATCAGCCCCAGCATTTT	CASSEGVPGFSNQPQHF	TRBV6-1	TRBJ1-5	-	-
TGTGCCAGCAGTTACTCAGCGGGTGACGACAGTGAGCAGTTCTTC	CASSYSAGDDSEQFF	TRBV6-6	TRBJ2-1	-	-
TGTGCCAGCAGTCCCGCAGGGAGGGTTCAAGAGACCCAGTACTTC	CASSPAGRVQETQYF	TRBV6-5	TRBJ2-5	TRBD2	-
TGTGCCAGCAGCCCCTTGACTAGCGGGAGTACCTACGAGCAGTACTTC	CASSPLTSGSTYEQYF	TRBV7-6	TRBJ2-7	TRBD2	-
TGTGCTAGTGGTTTGGGAGGGGGGGAGACCCAGTACTTC	CASGLGGGETQYF	TRBV12-5	TRBJ2-5	-	once
TGTGCCAGCAGTCGACAAAGAGGGAGCAGCTCCTACGAGCAGTACTTC	CASSRQRGSSSYEQYF	TRBV27	TRBJ2-7	-	once
TGTGCCAGCAGTTCAGCACATGGGGTCCGGGGGACCACTCTCTTC	CASSSAHGVRGTTLF	TRBV28	TRBJ2-7	-	few
TGTGCCACCAGCAGAGATAGGGGCGAAGCCAAAAACATTCAGTACTTC	CATSRDRGEAKNIQYF	TRBV15	TRBJ2-4	-	-
TGTGCCAGCAGTTTTAGGGGAGGCGAGCTTGCTCAGCCCCAGCATTTT	CASSFRGGELAQPQHF	TRBV28	TRBJ1-5	-	-
TGTGCCAGCAGTACCCGGGACAGGGGATCTGGGGCCAACGTCCTGACTTTC	CASSTRDRGSGANVLTF	TRBV28	TRBJ2-6	TRBD1	-
TGTGCCAGCAGCTTAAAGGGGCCCTACAATGAGCAGTTCTTC	CASSLKGPYNEQFF	TRBV7-2	TRBJ2-1	-	-
TGTGCCAGCAGTGCTGGCAACAAAAACATTCAGTACTTC	CASSAGNKNIQYF	TRBV2	TRBJ2-4	-	-
TGCAGCGTCCGACCGGGAAACTATGGCTACACCTTC	CSVRPGNYGYTF	TRBV29-1	TRBJ1-2	-	-
TGCGCCAGCAGTGAGTCAGTCTTCACCACAGGGTTGTCCTACAATGAGCAGTTCTTC	CASSESVFTTGLSYNEQFF	TRBV10-1	TRBJ2-1	-	-
TGTGCCAGTAGTATAGATCTCTACGGGACAGGGGGAAACGAGCAGTACTTC	CASSIDLYGTGGNEQYF	TRBV19	TRBJ2-7	TRBD1	-
TGTGCCAGCAGCGCGACAGGGGGCGCGGGTGGCTACACCTTC	CASSATGGAGGYTF	TRBV9	TRBJ1-2	TRBD1	-
TGTGCCAGCAGCCTAGGGACAGTGAGCTCCTACGAGCAGTACTTC	CASSLGTVSSYEQYF	TRBV5-4	TRBJ2-7	TRBD1	-
TGTGCCAGCAGCTTAGAACAGGACCTGGGTGAGCAGTTCTTC	CASSLEQDLGEQFF	TRBV7-8	TRBJ2-1	-	-
TGTGCCAGCAGCTTCGATGGGGGGCGAGTAGGCACTGAAGCTTTCTTT	CASSFDGGRVGTEAFF	TRBV7-8	TRBJ1-1	-	-
TGTGCCAGCAGCCTTCTCGGGAATCGGGGGCAGTATTTT	CASSLLGNRGQYF	TRBV4-2	TRBJ2-3	-	-
TGTGCCAGCGAGGGGGAGAGGACAGCTGAAGCTTTCTTT	CASEGERTAEAFF	TRBV6-6	TRBJ1-1	-	-
TGTGCCAGCAGTCCTACCGGGACTAGCGTCGGTGGGGAGCTGTTTTTT	CASSPTGTSVGGELFF	TRBV27	TRBJ2-2	TRBD2	-
TGTGCCAGCAGCTTCCGACTAGCGGGAGGGCTAAACACCGGGGAGCTGTTTTTT	CASSFRLAGGLNTGELFF	TRBV7-2	TRBJ2-2	TRBD2	-
TGTGCCAGCAGTTTTTACAGATATAGCAATCAGCCCCAGCATTTT	CASSFYRYSNQPQHF	TRBV28	TRBJ1-5	-	-
TGCGCCAGCAGCTTGTGGCTAGCGGGGCCCACAGATACGCAGTATTTT	CASSLWLAGPTDTQYF	TRBV5-1	TRBJ2-3	TRBD2	once
TGTGCCACTCGTCCCCAGCGAGTCTATGGCTACACCTTC	CATRPQRVYGYTF	TRBV28	TRBJ1-2	-	-
TGTGCCAGCAGCGTGGGGAGGGGCGTCTTCGAGCAGTACTTC	CASSVGRGVFEQYF	TRBV9	TRBJ2-7	TRBD2	-
TGTGCCAGCAGCCAAGAAAGGGCTAGCGGTTTCTACAATGAGCAGTTCTTC	CASSQERASGFYNEQFF	TRBV4-2	TRBJ2-1	TRBD2	-
TGTGCCAGCCACTGGAACACTGAAGCTTTCTTT	CASHWNTEAFF	TRBV27	TRBJ1-1	-	-
TGTGCCAGCAAGCCCCTCAGGCACCGGGGAGCTGTTTTT	CASKPLRHRGAVF	TRBV6-5	TRBJ2-2	-	-
TGTGCCAGCGCCCACCTCCGGGGAGGGCCCGGGGAGCCCCAGCATTTT	CASAHLRGGPGEPQHF	TRBV2	TRBJ1-5	-	-
TGTGCCAGCAGCGAACATATAGCGGGAGAGAGGGGCCCCTACGAGCAGTACTTC	CASSEHIAGERGPYEQYF	TRBV9	TRBJ2-7	TRBD2	-
TGTGCCAGCAGCTTACGGCCAGGGCGGGTCTCCGGGGAGCTGTTTTTT	CASSLRPGRVSGELFF	TRBV7-8	TRBJ2-2	-	-
TGCGCCAGCAGCTTGGACCACTCTGGAAACACCATATATTTT	CASSLDHSGNTIYF	TRBV5-1	TRBJ1-3	-	once
TGTGCCAGCAGTGACCCCGGGACAGGGGGGAACGAGCAGTACTTC	CASSDPGTGGNEQYF	TRBV2	TRBJ2-7	TRBD1	-
TGTGCCAGTAGTGCCGGGACAGGGGGCTGGCTTAGCAATCAGCCCCAGCATTTT	CASSAGTGGWLSNQPQHF	TRBV19	TRBJ1-5	TRBD1	few
TGTGCCAGCAGTCCCGGGTACCCCTACGAGCAGTACTTC	CASSPGYPYEQYF	TRBV6-5	TRBJ2-7	-	-
TGTGCCAGCAGCCCTTACCGGGGATCTGGAAACACCATATATTTT	CASSPYRGSGNTIYF	TRBV7-8	TRBJ1-3	-	-
TGTGCCAGCAGCTTAGACCTGGGCAGATCTAACTATGGCTACACCTTC	CASSLDLGRSNYGYTF	TRBV7-9	TRBJ1-2	-	-
TGCGCCAGCACCCCTCACGGGGGGCTGGGCTACACCTTC	CASTPHGGLGYTF	TRBV5-1	TRBJ1-2	-	few
TGTGCCAGCAGCTCCTACGTGAACACCGGGGAGCTGTTTTTT	CASSSYVNTGELFF	TRBV11-3	TRBJ2-2	-	-
TGTGCCAGTAGGGTGTCCCACACCCAAGAGACCCAGTACTTC	CASRVSHTQETQYF	TRBV19	TRBJ2-5	-	-
TGCGCCAGCAGTGAGTCGAGGTCTTACACTGAAGCTTTCTTT	CASSESRSYTEAFF	TRBV10-1	TRBJ1-1	-	-
TGTGCCAGCAGCTTAAAAGATGACGAGCAGTACTTC	CASSLKDDEQYF	TRBV13	TRBJ2-7	-	-
TGCGCCAGCAATTCGGGACTAGCGGTCAGACCGCAAGAGACCCAGTACTTC	CASNSGLAVRPQETQYF	TRBV5-1	TRBJ2-5	TRBD2	-
TGTGCCAGCAGCTTTACCAGCGAGTACGAGCAGTACTTC	CASSFTSEYEQYF	TRBV11-3	TRBJ2-7	-	-